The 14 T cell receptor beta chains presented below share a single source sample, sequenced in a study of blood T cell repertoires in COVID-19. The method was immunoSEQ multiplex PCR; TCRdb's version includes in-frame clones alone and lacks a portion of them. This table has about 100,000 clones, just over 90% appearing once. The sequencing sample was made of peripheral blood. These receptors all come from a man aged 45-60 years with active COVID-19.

Here the CDR3 reads CASSLRTGGSSNYGYTF. The CDR3 DNA sequence: TGCGCCAGCAGCCTCAGGACAGGGGGCTCTTCTAACTATGGCTACACCTTC. The J gene is TRBJ1-2, the V gene TRBV5-1, with 11 bases identical to TRBD1. The ends lost 4 bases at V and 0 bases at J; junction bases unmatched: 8. Per the germline V gene, CDR1 is SGHRS and CDR2 is YFSETQ. CDR3 length: 17 residues.

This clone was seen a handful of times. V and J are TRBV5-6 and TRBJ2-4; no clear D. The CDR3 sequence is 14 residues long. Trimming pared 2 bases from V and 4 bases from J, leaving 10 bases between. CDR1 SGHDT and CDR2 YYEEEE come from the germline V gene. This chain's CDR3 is CASSFRAGKNIQYF. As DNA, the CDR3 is TGTGCCAGCAGCTTTAGAGCCGGTAAAAACATTCAGTACTTC.

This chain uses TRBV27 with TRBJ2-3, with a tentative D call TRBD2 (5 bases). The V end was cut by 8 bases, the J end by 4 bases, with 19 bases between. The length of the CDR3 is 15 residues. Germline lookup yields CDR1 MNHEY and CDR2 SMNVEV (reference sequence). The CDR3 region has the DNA TGTGCCAGCTGGGCCCGGCGCTCCGGGGCAGATACGCAGTATTTT. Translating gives CASWARRSGADTQYF.

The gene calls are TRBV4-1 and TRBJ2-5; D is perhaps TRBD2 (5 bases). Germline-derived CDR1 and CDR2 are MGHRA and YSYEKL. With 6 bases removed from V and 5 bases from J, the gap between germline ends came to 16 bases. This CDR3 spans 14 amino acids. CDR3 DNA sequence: TGCGCCAGCAGTTTTCGTCTAGCCGGGGAGACCCAGTACTTC. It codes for CASSFRLAGETQYF.

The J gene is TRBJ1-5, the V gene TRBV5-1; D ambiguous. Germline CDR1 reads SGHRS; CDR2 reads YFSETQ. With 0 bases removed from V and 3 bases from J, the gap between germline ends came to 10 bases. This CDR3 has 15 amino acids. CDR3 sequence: CASSLGTADNQPQHF. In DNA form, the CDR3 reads TGCGCCAGCAGCTTGGGAACGGCGGACAATCAGCCCCAGCATTTT.

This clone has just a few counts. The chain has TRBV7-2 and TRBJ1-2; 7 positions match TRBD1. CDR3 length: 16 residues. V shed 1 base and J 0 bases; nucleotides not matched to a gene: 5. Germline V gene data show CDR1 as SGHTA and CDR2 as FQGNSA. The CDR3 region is CASSLEGARPNYGYTF. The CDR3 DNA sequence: TGTGCCAGCAGCTTAGAGGGGGCAAGACCTAACTATGGCTACACCTTC.

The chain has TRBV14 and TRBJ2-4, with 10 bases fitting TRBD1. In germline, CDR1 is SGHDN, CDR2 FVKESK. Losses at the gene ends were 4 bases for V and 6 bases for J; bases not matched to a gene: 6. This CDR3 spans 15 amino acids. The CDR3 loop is CASSRTGQGRNIQYF. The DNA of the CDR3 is TGTGCCAGCAGCCGTACGGGACAGGGGAGAAACATTCAGTACTTC.

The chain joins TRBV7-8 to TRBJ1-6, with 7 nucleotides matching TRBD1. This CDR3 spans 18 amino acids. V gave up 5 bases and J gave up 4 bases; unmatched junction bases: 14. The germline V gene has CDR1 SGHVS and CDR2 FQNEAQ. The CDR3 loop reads CASSLKTGSKVYNSPLHF. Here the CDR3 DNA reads TGTGCCAGCAGCCTCAAGACAGGGTCCAAAGTTTATAATTCACCCCTCCACTTT. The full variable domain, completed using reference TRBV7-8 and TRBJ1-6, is GAGVSQSPRYKVAKRGQDVALRCDPISGHVSLFWYQQALGQGPEFLTYFQNEAQLDKSGLPSDRFFAERPEGSVSTLKIQRTQQEDSAVYLCASSLKTGSKVYNSPLHFGNGTRLTVT.

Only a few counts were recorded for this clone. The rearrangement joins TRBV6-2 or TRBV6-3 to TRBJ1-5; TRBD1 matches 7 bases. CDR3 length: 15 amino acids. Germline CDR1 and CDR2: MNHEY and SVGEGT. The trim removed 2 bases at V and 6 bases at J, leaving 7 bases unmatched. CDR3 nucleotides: TGTGCCAGCAGTTACACGACAGGGTTCGGTCAGCCCCAGCATTTT. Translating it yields CASSYTTGFGQPQHF.

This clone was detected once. The CDR3 region is CASGRTGGDTQYF. CDR3 DNA: TGTGCCAGCGGTCGAACCGGCGGAGATACGCAGTATTTT. V usage is TRBV7-9 and J usage is TRBJ2-3; no firm D call. CDR3 length equals 13 residues. Germline CDR1 reads SEHNR; CDR2 reads FQNEAQ (reference sequence). V lost 8 bases, J lost 5 bases, and 14 bases lay in between.

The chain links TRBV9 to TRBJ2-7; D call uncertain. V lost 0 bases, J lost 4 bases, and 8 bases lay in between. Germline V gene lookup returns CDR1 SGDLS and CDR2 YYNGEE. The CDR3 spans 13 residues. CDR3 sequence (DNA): TGTGCCAGCAGCGTAGCCCCCCAGTACGAGCAGTACTTC. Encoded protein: CASSVAPQYEQYF.

The CDR3 region is CASSPRTSSEYNEQFF. CDR3 nucleotide sequence: TGTGCCAGCAGCCCACGGACTAGTAGCGAGTACAATGAGCAGTTCTTC. The chain recombines TRBV13 with TRBJ2-1, with 7 bases that match TRBD2. The CDR3 has 16 amino acids. Trimming cost V 5 bases and J 4 bases; bases outside gene matches: 11. In germline, CDR1 is PRHDT, CDR2 FYEKMQ (reference sequence).

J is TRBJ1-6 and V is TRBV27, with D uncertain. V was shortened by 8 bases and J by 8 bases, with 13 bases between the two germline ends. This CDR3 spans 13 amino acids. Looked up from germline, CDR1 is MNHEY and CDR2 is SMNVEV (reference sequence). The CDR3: CASGAAWHSPLHF. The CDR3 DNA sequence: TGTGCCAGCGGTGCGGCCTGGCATTCACCCCTCCACTTT.

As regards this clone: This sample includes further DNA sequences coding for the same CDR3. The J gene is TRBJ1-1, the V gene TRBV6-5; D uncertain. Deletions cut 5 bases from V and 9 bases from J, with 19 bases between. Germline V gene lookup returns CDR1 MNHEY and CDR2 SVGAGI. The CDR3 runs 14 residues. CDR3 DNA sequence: TGTGCCAGCAGTAGCCCGGGGTATGGCGCGCAAGCTTTCTTT. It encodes CASSSPGYGAQAFF.